This TCR beta chain was identified in a study of cytomegalovirus exposure and HLA in healthy donors. For the study at large: From HLA-typed donors, an early data release held tens of millions of unique TCRs. Points from the study as a whole: Reportedly, a later analysis found an Asian-associated ancestry cluster had fewer N-insertions than the approximately 640-donor mean.

Primers included in the PCR were 60 Vbeta and 13 Jbeta primers. Method: immunoSEQ multiplex PCR; TCRdb's copy keeps in-frame clones and lacks some. Among 150,000 to 200,000 clones listed, about three quarters were seen once. In regard to this clone: Its antigen is still unknown.

The source material was PBMCs. The origin of this receptor is a man aged 25 to 45 in good health and CMV-seropositive.

Here the CDR3 reads CASSLGLAETYNEQFF. The CDR3 DNA sequence: TGTGCCAGCAGCTTAGGACTAGCGGAAACCTACAATGAGCAGTTCTTC. This chain links TRBV5-8 with TRBJ2-1, with TRBD2 matching over 10 bases. CDR3 length: 16 residues. Per the germline V gene, CDR1 is SGHTS and CDR2 is YDEGEE. Germline trimming cut 2 bases from V and 2 bases from J; bases unmatched to any gene: 4.